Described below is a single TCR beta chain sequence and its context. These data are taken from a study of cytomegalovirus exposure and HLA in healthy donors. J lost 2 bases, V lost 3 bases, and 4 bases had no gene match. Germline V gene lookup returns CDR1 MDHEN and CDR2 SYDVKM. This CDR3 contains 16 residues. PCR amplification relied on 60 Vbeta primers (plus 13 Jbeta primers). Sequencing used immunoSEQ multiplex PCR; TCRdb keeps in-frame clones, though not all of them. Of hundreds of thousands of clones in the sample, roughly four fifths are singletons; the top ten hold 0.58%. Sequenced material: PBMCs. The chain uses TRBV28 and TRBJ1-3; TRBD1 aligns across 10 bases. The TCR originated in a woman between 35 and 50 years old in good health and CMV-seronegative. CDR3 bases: TGTGCCAGCAGTTTTGGGACAGGGGTTACTGGAAACACCATATATTTT. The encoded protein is CASSFGTGVTGNTIYF.